This T cell receptor (beta chain) emerged from a study of post-analysis software for immune sequencing data. About the study: The cohort encompassed relapsing-remitting, secondary progressive and progressive-relapsing multiple sclerosis disease courses. General study points: Samples sharing a preparation batch grouped tightly together when assessed by F measure. Normalized Chao1 diversity in multiple sclerosis patients fell significantly below that of controls. TRBV5-6, TRBV5-1 and TRBV20-1 were among five TRBV segments more frequent in patients than controls.

The CDR3 sequence is 14 residues long. Germline loops: CDR1 PRHDT, CDR2 FYEKMQ (reference sequence). This clonotype has a single count. Antigen: not known. At one end the junction does not follow the germline gene, possibly because of a read error. Unique molecular identifiers had been added to the TCR beta cDNA libraries. About 500,000 cDNA molecules were obtained from around 1 to 9.1 million T cells. One entry per CDR3 protein, called by TCRdb with MiXCR from the PCR reads. The data show 380,000 or so distinct CDR3 sequences, around 37% seen once. The clonotype originates from a girl aged 10 to 17 with multiple sclerosis. The chain links TRBV13 to TRBJ1-1; no clear D. Sequencing used blood. The CDR3 region is CASSLGPERARAFF. The CDR3 DNA reads TGTGCCAGTAGCTTAGGGCCCGAGAGGGCTAGGGCTTTCTTT.